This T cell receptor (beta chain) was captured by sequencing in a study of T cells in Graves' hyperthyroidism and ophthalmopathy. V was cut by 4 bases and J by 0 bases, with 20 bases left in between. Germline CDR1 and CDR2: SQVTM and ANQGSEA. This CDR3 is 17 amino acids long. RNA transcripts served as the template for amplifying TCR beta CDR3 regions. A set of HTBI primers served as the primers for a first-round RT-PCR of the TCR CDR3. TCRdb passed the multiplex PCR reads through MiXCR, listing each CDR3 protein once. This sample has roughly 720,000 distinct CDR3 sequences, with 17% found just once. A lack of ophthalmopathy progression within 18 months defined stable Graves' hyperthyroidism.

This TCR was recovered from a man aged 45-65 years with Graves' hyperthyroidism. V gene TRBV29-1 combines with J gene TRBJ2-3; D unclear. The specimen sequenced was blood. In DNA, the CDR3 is TGCAGCGTTGTAGGAACTCGCAAATTAATTAGCACAGATACGCAGTATTTT. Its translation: CSVVGTRKLISTDTQYF.